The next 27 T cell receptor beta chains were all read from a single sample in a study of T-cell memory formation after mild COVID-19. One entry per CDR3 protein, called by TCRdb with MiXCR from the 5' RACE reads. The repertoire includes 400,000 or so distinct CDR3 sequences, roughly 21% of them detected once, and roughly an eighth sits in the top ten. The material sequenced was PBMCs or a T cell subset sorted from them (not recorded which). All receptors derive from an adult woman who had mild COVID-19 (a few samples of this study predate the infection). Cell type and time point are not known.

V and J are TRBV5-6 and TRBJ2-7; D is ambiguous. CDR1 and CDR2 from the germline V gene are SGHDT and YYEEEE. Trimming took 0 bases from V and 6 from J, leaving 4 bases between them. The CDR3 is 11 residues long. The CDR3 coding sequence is TGTGCCAGCAGCTTGGTCGGCGAGCAGTACTTC. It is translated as CASSLVGEQYF.

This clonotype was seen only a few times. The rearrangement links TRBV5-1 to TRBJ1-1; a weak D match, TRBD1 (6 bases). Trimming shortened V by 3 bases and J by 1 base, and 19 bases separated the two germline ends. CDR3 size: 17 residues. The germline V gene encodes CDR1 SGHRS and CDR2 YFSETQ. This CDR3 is CASSSLPTGQKNTEAFF. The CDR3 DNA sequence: TGCGCCAGCAGCTCCTTACCTACGGGACAAAAGAACACTGAAGCTTTCTTT. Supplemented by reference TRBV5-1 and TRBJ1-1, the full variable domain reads KAGVTQTPRYLIKTRGQQVTLSCSPISGHRSVSWYQQTPGQGLQFLFEYFSETQRNKGNFPGRFSGRQFSNSRSEMNVSTLELGDSALYLCASSSLPTGQKNTEAFFGQGTRLTVV.

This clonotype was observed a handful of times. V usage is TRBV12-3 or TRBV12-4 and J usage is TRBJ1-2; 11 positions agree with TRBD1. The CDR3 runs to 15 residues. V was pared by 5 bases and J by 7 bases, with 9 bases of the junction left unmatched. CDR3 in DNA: TGTGCCAGCAGTCTACAGGACAGGGGGCGAGGTGGCTACACCTTC. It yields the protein CASSLQDRGRGGYTF.

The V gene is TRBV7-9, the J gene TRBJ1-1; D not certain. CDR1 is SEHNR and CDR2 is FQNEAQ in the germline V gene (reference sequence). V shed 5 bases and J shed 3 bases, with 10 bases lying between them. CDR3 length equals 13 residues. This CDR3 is CASSPGPHTEAFF. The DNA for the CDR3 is TGTGCCAGCAGCCCCGGACCCCACACTGAAGCTTTCTTT. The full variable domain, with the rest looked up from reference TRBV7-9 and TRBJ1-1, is DTGVSQNPRHKITKRGQNVTFRCDPISEHNRLYWYRQTLGQGPEFLTYFQNEAQLEKSRLLSDRFSAERPKGSFSTLEIQRTEQGDSAMYLCASSPGPHTEAFFGQGTRLTVV.

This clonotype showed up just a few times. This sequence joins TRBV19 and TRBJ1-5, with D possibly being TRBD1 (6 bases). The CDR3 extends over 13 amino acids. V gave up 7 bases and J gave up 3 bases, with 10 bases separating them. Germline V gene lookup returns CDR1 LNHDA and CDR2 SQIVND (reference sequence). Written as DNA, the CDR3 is TGTGCCAGTAAACAGGGATACAATCAGCCCCAGCATTTT. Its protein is CASKQGYNQPQHF.

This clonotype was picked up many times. The CDR3 spells CASSRDRGYEQYF. The DNA of the CDR3 is TGTGCCAGCAGCCGGGACAGGGGCTACGAGCAGTACTTC. This chain links TRBV4-2 with TRBJ2-7, with 10 bases matching TRBD1. With V trimmed by 4 bases and J by 3 bases, 0 bases remained unmatched. Germline CDR1 is LGHNA and CDR2 is YNFKEQ. The CDR3 consists of 13 residues.

CDR3 coding DNA: TGTGCCACCAGTGATCCCCGAGGACACCCGGCGTCTGAAGAGACCCAGTACTTC. Translation: CATSDPRGHPASEETQYF. The chain carries TRBV24-1 and TRBJ2-5; D is possibly TRBD1 (5 bases). The CDR3 loop spans 18 amino acids. In germline, CDR1 is KGHDR, CDR2 SFDVKD. V lost 3 bases to trimming and J lost 3 bases, with 22 bases between them.

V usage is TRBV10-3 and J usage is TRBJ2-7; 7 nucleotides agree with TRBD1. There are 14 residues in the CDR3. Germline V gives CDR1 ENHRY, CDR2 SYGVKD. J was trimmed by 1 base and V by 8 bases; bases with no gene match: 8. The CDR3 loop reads CAIGGQASSYEQYF. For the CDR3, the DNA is TGTGCCATCGGCGGACAGGCTTCTTCCTACGAGCAGTACTTC.

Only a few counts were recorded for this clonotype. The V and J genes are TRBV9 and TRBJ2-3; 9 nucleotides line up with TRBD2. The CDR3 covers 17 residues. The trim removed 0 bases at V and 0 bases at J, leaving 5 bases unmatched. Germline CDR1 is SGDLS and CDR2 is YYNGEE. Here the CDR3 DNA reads TGTGCCAGCAGCGTAGCGTTTAGCGGGGGTAGCACAGATACGCAGTATTTT. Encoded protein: CASSVAFSGGSTDTQYF.

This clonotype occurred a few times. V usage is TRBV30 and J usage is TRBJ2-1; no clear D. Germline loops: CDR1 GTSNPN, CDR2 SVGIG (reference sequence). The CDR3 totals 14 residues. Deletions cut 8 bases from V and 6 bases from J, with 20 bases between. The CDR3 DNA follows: TGTGCCATGGAGTTAGGTAGGCAGTTCAATGAGCAGTTCTTC. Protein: CAMELGRQFNEQFF.

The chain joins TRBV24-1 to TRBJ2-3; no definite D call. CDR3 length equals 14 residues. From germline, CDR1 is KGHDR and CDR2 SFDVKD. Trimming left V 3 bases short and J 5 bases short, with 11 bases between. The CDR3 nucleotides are TGTGCCACCAGTGATCCCACCCTCGTAGATACGCAGTATTTT. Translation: CATSDPTLVDTQYF.

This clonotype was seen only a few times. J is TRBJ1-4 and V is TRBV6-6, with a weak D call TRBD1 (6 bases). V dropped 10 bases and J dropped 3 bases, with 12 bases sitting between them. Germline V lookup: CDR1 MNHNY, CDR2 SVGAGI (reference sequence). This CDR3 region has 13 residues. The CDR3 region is CATSSGANEKLFF. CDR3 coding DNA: TGTGCCACCTCCTCAGGGGCTAATGAAAAACTGTTTTTT.

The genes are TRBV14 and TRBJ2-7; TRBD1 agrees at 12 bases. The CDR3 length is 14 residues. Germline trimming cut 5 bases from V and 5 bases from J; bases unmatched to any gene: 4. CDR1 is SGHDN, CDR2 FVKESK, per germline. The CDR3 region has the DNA TGTGCCAGCAGCGCCGGGACAGGGGGCCACGAGCAGTACTTC. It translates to CASSAGTGGHEQYF. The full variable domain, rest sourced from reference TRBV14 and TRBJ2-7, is EAGVTQFPSHSVIEKGQTVTLRCDPISGHDNLYWYRRVMGKEIKFLLHFVKESKQDESGMPNNRFLAERTGGTYSTLKVQPAELEDSGVYFCASSAGTGGHEQYFGPGTRLTVT.

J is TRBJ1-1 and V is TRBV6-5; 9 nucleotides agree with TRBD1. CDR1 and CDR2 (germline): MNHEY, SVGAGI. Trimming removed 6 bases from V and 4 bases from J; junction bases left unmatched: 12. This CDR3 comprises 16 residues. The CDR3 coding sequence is TGTGCCAGCAGCCGGGCCGGGACAGGGTTCATCACTGAAGCTTTCTTT. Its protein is CASSRAGTGFITEAFF.

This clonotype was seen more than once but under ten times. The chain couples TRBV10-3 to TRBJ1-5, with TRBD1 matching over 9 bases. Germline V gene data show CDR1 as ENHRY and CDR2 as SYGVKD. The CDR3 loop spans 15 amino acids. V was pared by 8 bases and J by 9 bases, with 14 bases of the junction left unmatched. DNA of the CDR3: TGTGCCATCCTCAGGACAGGGGATGAATCGGGGCCCCAGCATTTT. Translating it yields CAILRTGDESGPQHF.

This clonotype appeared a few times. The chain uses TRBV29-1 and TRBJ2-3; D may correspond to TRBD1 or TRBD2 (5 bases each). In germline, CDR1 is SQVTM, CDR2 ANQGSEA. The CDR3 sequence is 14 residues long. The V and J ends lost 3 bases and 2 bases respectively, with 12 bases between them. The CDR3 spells CSVDVGDLTDTQYF. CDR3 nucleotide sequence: TGCAGCGTTGACGTGGGGGATCTCACAGATACGCAGTATTTT.

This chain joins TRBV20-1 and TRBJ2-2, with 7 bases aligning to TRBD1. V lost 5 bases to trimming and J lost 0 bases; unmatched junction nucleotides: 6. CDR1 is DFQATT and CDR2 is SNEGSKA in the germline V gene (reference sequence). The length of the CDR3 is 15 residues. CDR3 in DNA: TGCAGTGCTCTCCGGGACAGCGCGAACACCGGGGAGCTGTTTTTT. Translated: CSALRDSANTGELFF.

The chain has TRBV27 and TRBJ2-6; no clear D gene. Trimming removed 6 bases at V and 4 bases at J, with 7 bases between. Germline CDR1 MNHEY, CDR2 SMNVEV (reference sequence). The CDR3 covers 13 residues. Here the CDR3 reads CASSTTGANVLTF. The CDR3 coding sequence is TGTGCCAGCAGCACGACCGGGGCCAACGTCCTGACTTTC.

The CDR3 nucleotides read TGTGCCAGCAGCCAAGATCGCTACCTGGACTCCTACAATGAGCAGTTCTTC. Its translation is CASSQDRYLDSYNEQFF. V and J are TRBV3-1 and TRBJ2-1; D is unresolved. Germline CDR1 LGHDT, CDR2 YNNKEL (reference sequence). Trimming cost V 0 bases and J 0 bases, with 12 bases left between them. CDR3 length equals 17 residues.

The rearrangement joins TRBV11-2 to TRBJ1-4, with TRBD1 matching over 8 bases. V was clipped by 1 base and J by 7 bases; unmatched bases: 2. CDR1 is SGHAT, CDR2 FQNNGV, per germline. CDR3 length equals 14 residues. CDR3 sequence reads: CASSLGQGIEKLFF. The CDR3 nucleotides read TGTGCCAGCAGCTTAGGACAGGGGATTGAAAAACTGTTTTTT.

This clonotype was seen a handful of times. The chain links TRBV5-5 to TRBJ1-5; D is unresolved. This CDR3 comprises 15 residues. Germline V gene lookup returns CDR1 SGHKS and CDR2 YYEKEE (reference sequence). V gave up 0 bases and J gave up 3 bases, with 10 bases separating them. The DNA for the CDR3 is TGTGCCAGCAGCTTGGAGGCAGTCAACAATCAGCCCCAGCATTTT. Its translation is CASSLEAVNNQPQHF.

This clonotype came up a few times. CDR3 bases: TGTGCCAGCAGCCCCCCCAGGTTCCAGACCCAAAAAGAGACCCAGTACTTC. Translated, it gives CASSPPRFQTQKETQYF. This chain uses TRBV7-2 with TRBJ2-5; D gene uncertain. Trimming took off 5 bases at V and 3 bases at J, with 22 bases between the two ends. Per the germline V gene, CDR1 is SGHTA and CDR2 is FQGNSA. This CDR3 has 17 amino acids.

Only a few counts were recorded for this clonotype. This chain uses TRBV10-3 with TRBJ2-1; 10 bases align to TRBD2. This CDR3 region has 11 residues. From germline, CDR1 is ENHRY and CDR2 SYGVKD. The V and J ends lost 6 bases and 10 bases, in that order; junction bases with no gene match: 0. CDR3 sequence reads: CAIRLAGEQFF. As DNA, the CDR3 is TGTGCCATCAGACTAGCGGGAGAGCAGTTCTTC.

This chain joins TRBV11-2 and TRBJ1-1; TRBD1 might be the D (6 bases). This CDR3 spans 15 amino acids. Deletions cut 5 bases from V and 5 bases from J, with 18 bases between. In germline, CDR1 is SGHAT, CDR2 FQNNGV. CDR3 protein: CASSLFRDNLTEAFF. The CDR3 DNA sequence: TGTGCCAGCAGCCTATTCCGGGACAATCTGACTGAAGCTTTCTTT. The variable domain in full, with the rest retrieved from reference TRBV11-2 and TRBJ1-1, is EAGVAQSPRYKIIEKRQSVAFWCNPISGHATLYWYQQILGQGPKLLIQFQNNGVVDDSQLPKDRFSAERLKGVDSTLKIQPAKLEDSAVYLCASSLFRDNLTEAFFGQGTRLTVV.

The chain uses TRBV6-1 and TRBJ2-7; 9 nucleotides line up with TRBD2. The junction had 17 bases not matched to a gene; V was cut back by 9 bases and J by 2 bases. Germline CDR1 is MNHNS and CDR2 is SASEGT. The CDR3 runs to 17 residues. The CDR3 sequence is CASPEGAVGTSTYEQYF. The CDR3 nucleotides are TGTGCCAGTCCTGAGGGGGCAGTCGGGACTAGCACCTACGAGCAGTACTTC.

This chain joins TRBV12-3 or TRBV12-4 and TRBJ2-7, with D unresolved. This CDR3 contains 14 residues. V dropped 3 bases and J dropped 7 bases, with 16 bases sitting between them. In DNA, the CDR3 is TGTGCCAGCAGTTTGCTTTCCGCCCTTGGGGAGCAGTACTTC. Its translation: CASSLLSALGEQYF.

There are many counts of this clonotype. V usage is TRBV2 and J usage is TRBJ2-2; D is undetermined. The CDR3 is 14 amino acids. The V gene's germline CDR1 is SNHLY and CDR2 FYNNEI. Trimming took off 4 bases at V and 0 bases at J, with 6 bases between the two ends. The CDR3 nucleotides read TGTGCCAGCAGTGGTGGCACGAACACCGGGGAGCTGTTTTTT. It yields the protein CASSGGTNTGELFF.